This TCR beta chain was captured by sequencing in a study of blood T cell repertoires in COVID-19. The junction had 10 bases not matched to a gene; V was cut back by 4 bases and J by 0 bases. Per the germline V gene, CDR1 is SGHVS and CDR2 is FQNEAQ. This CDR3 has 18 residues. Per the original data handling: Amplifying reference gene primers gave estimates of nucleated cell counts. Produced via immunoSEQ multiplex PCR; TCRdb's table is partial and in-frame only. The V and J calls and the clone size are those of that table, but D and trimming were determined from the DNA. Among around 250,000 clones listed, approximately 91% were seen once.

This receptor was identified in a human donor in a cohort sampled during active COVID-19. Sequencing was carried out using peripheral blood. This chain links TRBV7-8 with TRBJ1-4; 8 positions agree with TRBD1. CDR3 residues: CASSSPQGARPTNEKLFF. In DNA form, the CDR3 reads TGTGCCAGCAGCTCGCCTCAGGGGGCACGACCAACTAATGAAAAACTGTTTTTT.